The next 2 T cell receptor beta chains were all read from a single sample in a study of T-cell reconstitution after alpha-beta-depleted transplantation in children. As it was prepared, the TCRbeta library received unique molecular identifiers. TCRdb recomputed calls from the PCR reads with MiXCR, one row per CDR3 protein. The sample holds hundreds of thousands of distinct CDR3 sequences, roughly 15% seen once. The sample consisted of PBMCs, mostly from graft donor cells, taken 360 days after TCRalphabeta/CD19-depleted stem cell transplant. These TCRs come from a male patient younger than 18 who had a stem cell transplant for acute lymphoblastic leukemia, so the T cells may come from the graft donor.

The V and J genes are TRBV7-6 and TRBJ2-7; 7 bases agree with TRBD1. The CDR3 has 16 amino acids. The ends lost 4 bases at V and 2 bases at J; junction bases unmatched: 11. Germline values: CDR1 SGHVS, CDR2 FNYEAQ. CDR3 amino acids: CASSSEPGQLTYEQYF. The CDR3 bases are TGTGCCAGCAGCTCGGAACCGGGACAGCTAACCTACGAGCAGTACTTC.

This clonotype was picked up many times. CDR3 nucleotide sequence: TGTGCCAGCAGTGGCCCGACCAATGAGCAGTTCTTC. As protein: CASSGPTNEQFF. The chain links TRBV2 to TRBJ2-1; D unresolved. Germline-derived CDR1 and CDR2 are SNHLY and FYNNEI. The CDR3 loop spans 12 amino acids. Trimming stripped 4 bases from V and 6 bases from J, with 7 bases between.